This T cell receptor (beta chain) came from a study of cytomegalovirus exposure and HLA in healthy donors (dated by TCRdb to the late 2010s). Turning to the overall study: An earlier analysis of more than 550 of the donors reported roughly 300 Gb of sequence data and some 110 million unique TCR beta sequences obtained from around 170 million T cells. The study was designed to test whether signatures of past pathogen exposure could be identified by cataloging public T cell receptors. An earlier analysis of some 500 of the donors used high-throughput TCR beta sequencing to judge whether each TCR beta V gene segment behaved as functional or pseudogenic. HLA typing covered class I and class II loci at four-digit resolution. Across roughly 420 genotyped donors of the cohort, an average of 235,054 unique TCR beta nucleotide sequences per donor were sequenced, and 15% to 20% of those sequences were non-productive. Several DR-DQ haplotypes were handled as single units for association and clustering, since linkage in the cohort was strong. In addition to the first cohort of hundreds of subjects, a separate validation cohort of under 150 different subjects was used. Among the approximately 400 genotyped donors, around 79% belonged to the genetic ancestry cluster associated with self-reported Caucasian donors. Typing coverage varied by locus: roughly 620-640 donors for A, B, C, DRB1 and DQB1; roughly 500 for DQA1; over 600 for DPA1; around 450 for DPB1. Every discovery cohort repertoire had been produced on one sequencing platform. An early release covering roughly 580 HLA-typed donors comprised around 300 gigabases of sequencing data and 85 million or so unique TCR sequences. Alongside the repertoire data, information on donor age, sex, ethnicity and CMV serostatus was compiled. A later genetic analysis took genome-wide SNP genotypes for about three fifths of the roughly 700 donors and used that subset as a discovery cohort. The T cell repertoires of 550 to 850 subjects were profiled by immunosequencing and related to cytomegalovirus serostatus. A later analysis re-examined previously published TCR beta repertoires from about 700 donors and added high-resolution HLA genotyping to investigate patterns of TCR occurrence. The study combined high-throughput TCR immunosequencing, statistical association of individual TCRs with disease status, and machine learning to predict cytomegalovirus infection status. In the later analysis, no new phenotypic data were used to find candidate immune exposures; instead, reliance was placed on TCR beta sequences and their occurrence across donors. The paper as a whole reports these results and caveats: In both the original and validation cohorts, the classifier was reported to diagnose cytomegalovirus status with high specificity and sensitivity. Some IMGT-functional V segments, including TRBV6-2 and TRBV6-3, could not be distinguished by the 87-base-pair reads and were therefore excluded. A later analysis reported that several top co-occurrence clusters appeared linked to parvovirus B19, influenza, CMV and Epstein-Barr virus. Specific HLA alleles were associated with 15,000 to 20,000 TCR beta sequences at a false discovery rate of 0.05 in a later analysis. The authors suggested that the approach could potentially be generalized to other disease states and immunological phenotypes. A later analysis found that HLA-associated TCR beta chains were more clonally expanded and had lower generation probabilities than equally common non-associated chains. Compared with the approximately 600-donor mean, donors in an Asian-associated ancestry cluster had fewer N-insertions in productive TCRs, according to a later genetic analysis. In vitro tests confirmed that a few of the cytomegalovirus-associated TCR beta chains recognize cytomegalovirus antigens. Correlated functional status among segregating V segments might reflect linkage disequilibrium, but an unknown experimental factor could not be ruled out. When HLA alleles, especially DR and DQ, strongly co-occurred, attributing TCR associations to individual alleles was difficult. Most TCR sequences were seen in very few donors, while some public TCRs were found in many individuals. Only TCR beta chains were sequenced in this cohort, and the absence of alpha or paired-chain data limited detectable features. An earlier analysis of approximately 600 of the donors showed that most TCR beta V segments appeared in productive rearrangements either about 90% or about 30% of the time, which broadly matched IMGT annotations. The only immune exposure information available for the cohort was CMV serostatus. Because counts were too low, seventeen rarely observed V segments, including chromosome 9 orphons, were excluded from the earlier analysis of several hundred of the donors. Presence/absence analyses assumed roughly uniform sequencing depth across donors, an assumption that may not hold. In a later analysis, most CMV-associated TCR beta chains were found to appear HLA-restricted, with HLA associations seemingly driven largely by CMV exposure. A later genetic analysis associated a missense DCLRE1C variant with V-gene and J-gene trimming of TCR beta chains, and an independent cohort replicated the association. In the study, some 180 TCR beta chains were listed as associated with cytomegalovirus. A cluster of highly shared sequence variants was judged likely to represent a technical artifact of the sequencing pipeline. In a later analysis, the rate of TCR association differed among HLA loci, with DRB1 alleles having the most associated TCRs and HLA-C alleles having the fewest. A further reported finding was that TCR beta sequences accurately predicted the HLA-A and HLA-B alleles for most subjects in the first cohort. Because some donors lacked HLA typing at each locus, the association tests relied only on the typed subset.

In total, 666 healthy bone marrow donors made up the cohort. Cohort members were all nominally healthy when sampled, although unrecorded immune exposures were likely present. The donor was CMV seropositive and belonged to the group of more than 250 seropositive cohort members. Each donor provided a peripheral blood sample, and peripheral blood mononuclear cells were used for TCR beta sequencing. Genomic DNA was extracted from the blood cell samples with the Qiagen DNeasy Blood Extraction Kit. This clone has just a few counts. Its antigen is currently not known. No much larger clone exists at a distance of one base, and base qualities are not known. The germline V gene specifies SGHTA as CDR1 and FQGNSA as CDR2. Measured from the cysteine to the phenylalanine, the CDR3 is 15 residues long. This entry keeps only the CDR3 DNA: 45 bases, framed from base 1. Germline trimming amounts to 5 bases on V and 8 bases on J, with 12 as the count of junction bases outside the gene matches.

The library came from the immunoSEQ multiplex PCR assay. The multiplex PCR relied on a mix of 60 forward primers for TCR Vbeta segments and 13 reverse primers for TCR Jbeta segments. Amplification of the CDR3 region of rearranged TCR beta genes was performed with a multiplex PCR assay on genomic DNA. The amplified TCR beta libraries were sequenced on the Illumina HiSeq System as 87-base-pair reads. Processing in the source paper ran as follows. A later analysis counted some 74 million unique TCR beta chains across the 650 to 700 repertoires, and about 10 million of these chains were shared by at least two donors. A nearest-neighbor algorithm error-corrected the raw reads and collapsed the reads into unique sequences, merging closely related sequences to remove PCR and sequencing errors. CDR3 sequences were aligned to IMGT reference sequences to assign V, D and J gene segments. For a sequence to be retained, at least a six-nucleotide match to both a V gene segment and a J gene segment was required. A rearrangement was called productive if the CDR3 had no stop codons and remained in frame with V and J, and every other rearrangement was called non-productive. Following IMGT convention, CDR3 was defined as the stretch from the second conserved V-encoded cysteine to the conserved J-encoded phenylalanine. In an earlier analysis of around 570 of the donors, sequences lacking an unambiguous match to a single V gene segment were excluded. An earlier analysis of a few hundred of the donors called V segments functional above 56.7% productive rearrangements and segregating when the between-donor standard deviation exceeded 5%. To diagnose cytomegalovirus status from the catalog of TCR beta chain sequences, a statistical classification framework was built. A later analysis assigned V and J genes by comparing TCR nucleotide sequences with IMGT/GENE-DB human TR gene sequences. In a later analysis, CDR3 sequences and most-parsimonious VDJ recombination scenarios were assigned using the TCRdist pipeline. A later analysis defined each TCR beta chain by its CDR3 amino acid sequence plus V-gene family, and excluded reads lacking a unique V-gene family. As a way to deal with suspected cross-contamination and a sequencing artifact, a later analysis dropped hundreds of nucleotide sequences that were highly shared and had low generation probability. In a later analysis, a clonal expansion index for each public chain was calculated from normalized within-repertoire ranks of inferred template counts. A later analysis computed generation probabilities with a VDJ recombination model fitted to out-of-frame rearrangements, and checked the results against IGoR. In a later analysis, TCR-TCR, TCR-HLA and TCR-CMV co-occurrence was scored with hypergeometric tests, and a repertoire-size bias correction was applied to TCR pairs. False discovery rates were estimated in a later analysis by permuting HLA or CMV assignments 20 times. A later analysis grouped co-occurring TCRs with DBSCAN, adding TCRdist sequence similarity when clustering within HLA-allele-positive subsets. For co-occurrence clustering, repertoires with fewer than 30,000 or more than 120,000 public chains were excluded, along with four to six repertoires with anomalous nucleotide sharing. Entries here come from immuneACCESS through TCRdb and include only in-frame sequences with V and J called. Some clones fail to appear in such tables; in the studies checked, an unresolved V gene covers under half of the shortfall, and the cause of the remainder is unknown. V, J and clone size are those of that table, while D and trimming were read from the DNA. The sample table lists approximately 190,000 clones, over 80% of them with a count of one. Over 5.5% of the sample is in the top ten clones.

The receptor was isolated from a middle-aged man in good health and CMV-seropositive. Source material: PBMCs. The rearranged segments are TRBV7-2 and TRBJ1-1, and 9 bases in between align with TRBD1. For the CDR3, the sequence is CASSPRADRGSEAFF. In nucleotide form, the sequence is TGTGCCAGCAGCCCTCGAGCTGACAGGGGGTCCGAAGCTTTCTTT.